The text below deals with one T cell receptor beta chain. This entry is derived from a study of PD-1 blockade in classical Hodgkin lymphoma. Repertoires were generated with immunoSEQ multiplex PCR, while TCRdb's copy carries only in-frame clones and drops some. The sample yields roughly 49,000 clones, 85% to 90% seen once. As for time point: cycle 4 day 1 (C4D1), after 6 weeks of nivolumab. Brentuximab vedotin exposure varied among the patients, all of whom had relapsed after autologous stem cell transplantation. Germline CDR1 reads SGHAT; CDR2 reads FQNNGV. The ends lost 8 bases at V and 4 bases at J; junction bases unmatched: 4. This CDR3 has 15 residues.

This specimen consisted of peripheral blood mononuclear cells (PBMCs), obtained before the fourth cycle of nivolumab. This clonotype was sampled from a human donor with classical Hodgkin lymphoma. The genes are TRBV11-2 and TRBJ2-1; TRBD2 agrees at 14 bases. In nucleotides, the CDR3 is TGTGCCAGCCGACTAGCGGGAGGGCCGTACAATGAGCAGTTCTTC. Encoded protein: CASRLAGGPYNEQFF.